A selection of T cell receptor beta chains follows, all from one sample in a study of sequential checkpoint blockade in melanoma. The method was immunoSEQ multiplex PCR; TCRdb's version includes in-frame clones alone and lacks a portion of them. The data hold more than 10,000 clones, with around 25% observed a single time. Material: tumor tissue (inferred from file names), obtained from a patient given nivolumab and ipilimumab in sequence. All receptors come from a human donor with melanoma. CDR3s include the opening cysteine and the closing phenylalanine or tryptophan. D genes are given only for firm matches. Rows may omit the clone size; those that give it use once, few, many or a size class.

v_call	clone_size	d_call	j_call	cdr3_nt	cdr3_aa
TRBV6-8	few	TRBD2	TRBJ2-1	TGTGCCAGCAGTGAGTACGGACTAGCAGATCGAAATGAGCAGTTCTTC	CASSEYGLADRNEQFF
TRBV12-5	.	.	TRBJ1-1	TGTGCTAGTGGTAGGGCCCCTGACGGGCCCACTGAAGCTTTCTTT	CASGRAPDGPTEAFF
TRBV28	once	.	TRBJ2-2	TGTGCCAGTTACACGAACACCGGGGAGCTGTTTTTT	CASYTNTGELFF
TRBV11-3	few	TRBD2	TRBJ2-1	TGTGCCAGCAGCTTATTCTTCCAGCGGGGAAACAATGAGCAGTTCTTC	CASSLFFQRGNNEQFF
TRBV28	.	.	TRBJ1-2	TGTGCCAGCAGTACTGCGGACGGCACATCCTATGGCTACACCTTC	CASSTADGTSYGYTF
TRBV6-8	.	.	TRBJ1-3	TGTGCCAGCAGCCCCCTAGGACATTACTCTGGAAACACCATATATTTT	CASSPLGHYSGNTIYF
TRBV11-3	.	TRBD2	TRBJ2-7	TGTGCCAGCAGCTTGGGAGCGGGAGGGCCCCACGAGCAGTACTTC	CASSLGAGGPHEQYF
TRBV6-8	.	.	TRBJ2-5	TGTGCCAGCAGTCTCGACAGCGGGGAGACCCAGTACTTC	CASSLDSGETQYF
TRBV9	.	.	TRBJ2-1	TGTGCCAGCAGCGTAGTACACAATGAGCAGTTCTTC	CASSVVHNEQFF
TRBV18	.	.	TRBJ2-2	TGTGCCAGCTCACCACCGGGAATTCACACCGGGGAGCTGTTTTTT	CASSPPGIHTGELFF
TRBV6-8	medium-sized	.	TRBJ1-5	TGTGCCAGCAGTTACTCTCGGGGGCAGCCCCAGCATTTT	CASSYSRGQPQHF
TRBV4-1	many	.	TRBJ2-7	TGCGCCAGCAGCCAAGGGGCAGACTCCTACGAGCAGTACTTC	CASSQGADSYEQYF
TRBV11-3	few	TRBD2	TRBJ2-1	TGTGCCAGCAGCTTAAGGACCGGGACTAATTACAATGAGCAGTTCTTC	CASSLRTGTNYNEQFF
TRBV6-8	few	.	TRBJ2-3	TGTGCCACCCTCGCCCCGGGAGTGGCAGATACGCAGTATTTT	CATLAPGVADTQYF
TRBV11-3	.	.	TRBJ2-1	TGTGCCAGCAGCTCCGGAGAGTGGTGGAATGAGCAGTTCTTC	CASSSGEWWNEQFF
TRBV18	.	TRBD1	TRBJ1-5	TGTGCCAGCTCACCCCAGGGGGACAATCAGCCCCAGCATTTT	CASSPQGDNQPQHF
TRBV28	.	.	TRBJ2-5	TGTGCCAGCAGTTTACGGAGGTCACAAGAGACCCAGTACTTC	CASSLRRSQETQYF
TRBV9	many	.	TRBJ2-5	TGTGCCAGCAGCGTAGGGGTAGGGAAAGAGACCCAGTACTTC	CASSVGVGKETQYF
TRBV19	.	.	TRBJ1-4	TGTGCCAGTACTATAGGAGGGGGAAGGGTTGTTTCCGAAAAACTGTTTTTT	CASTIGGGRVVSEKLFF
TRBV11-3	.	.	TRBJ2-2	TGTGCCAGCAGCTCGAGGGAGGCGGACACCGGGGAGCTGTTTTTT	CASSSREADTGELFF
TRBV6-8	.	.	TRBJ1-5	TGTGCCAGCAGCAGACAGTTCGGCAATCAGCCCCAGCATTTT	CASSRQFGNQPQHF
TRBV19	.	.	TRBJ2-1	TGTGCCAGTAGTATTTCAGGACAGTCTAGCAATGAGCAGTTCTTC	CASSISGQSSNEQFF
TRBV11-3	many	TRBD2	TRBJ2-5	TGTGCCAGCAGCCGAAGACTAACAGCGGGAGAGGAAGAGACCCAGTACTTC	CASSRRLTAGEEETQYF
TRBV11-3	.	.	TRBJ1-5	TGTGCCAGCAGCTTAGGTGGGAGCGGTCAGCCCCAGCATTTT	CASSLGGSGQPQHF
TRBV11-3	many	.	TRBJ2-5	TGTGCCAGCAGCTTTGCGGCGGCCACCCCCCAAGAGACCCAGTACTTC	CASSFAAATPQETQYF
TRBV11-3	few	TRBD2	TRBJ2-4	TGTGCCAGCAGCTTACCAGGGACTAGCGGGACCAAAAACATTCAGTACTTC	CASSLPGTSGTKNIQYF
TRBV29-1	.	.	TRBJ1-1	TGCAGCGCTGTTAGGTGGCCGGGTGGGGCTGAAGCTTTCTTT	CSAVRWPGGAEAFF
TRBV14	.	.	TRBJ2-5	TGTGCCAGCAGCCCGAGGGGGGAGACCCAGTACTTC	CASSPRGETQYF
TRBV11-3	few	TRBD1	TRBJ1-1	TGTGCCAGCAGCTCTCAGGGGGCCGCGAACACTGAAGCTTTCTTT	CASSSQGAANTEAFF
TRBV13	few	.	TRBJ2-1	TGTGCCAGCAGCTTAGGTGGCAGGGTATCGCTCGATGAGCAGTTCTTC	CASSLGGRVSLDEQFF
TRBV23-1	few	TRBD2	TRBJ2-7	TGCGCCAGCAGCTTGAGGGGAGGGACGTACGAGCAGTACTTC	CASSLRGGTYEQYF
TRBV11-3	.	.	TRBJ2-7	TGTGCCAGCAGCGTAGGGACAACCCGCTCCTACGAGCAGTACTTC	CASSVGTTRSYEQYF
TRBV15	medium-sized	.	TRBJ1-1	TGTGCCACCAGCAGAGATCTCCGTGACACTGAAGCTTTCTTT	CATSRDLRDTEAFF
TRBV11-3	few	.	TRBJ1-5	TGTGCCAGCAGCTTGGCCAGGGGCAATCAGCCCCAGCATTTT	CASSLARGNQPQHF
TRBV16	.	.	TRBJ1-5	TGTGCCAGCAGCCAATCGGACGTAGATCAGCCCCAGCATTTT	CASSQSDVDQPQHF
TRBV6-8	few	.	TRBJ2-7	TGTGCCAGCAGTTACTCGACGACCATGACTGCTACTATCGACGAGCAGTACTTC	CASSYSTTMTATIDEQYF
TRBV11-3	.	.	TRBJ2-3	TGTGCCAGCAGCGATGGTAAAAGCGTCTTCACAGATACGCAGTATTTT	CASSDGKSVFTDTQYF
TRBV6-8	few	.	TRBJ1-2	TGTGCCAGCAGTTACTCAGTCAGGGCAGCTAACTATGGCTACACCTTC	CASSYSVRAANYGYTF
TRBV11-3	few	TRBD1	TRBJ1-3	TGTGCCAGCAGCCCCTCGAGACAGGGTGGAAACACCATATATTTT	CASSPSRQGGNTIYF
TRBV5-1	.	.	TRBJ1-4	TGCGCCAGCAGCTCTAACTATGGGACAACTAATGAAAAACTGTTTTTT	CASSSNYGTTNEKLFF
TRBV14	few	.	TRBJ1-1	TGTGCCAGCAGCCAAGACCTGCCGGGACAAAGTGAAGCTTTCTTT	CASSQDLPGQSEAFF
TRBV6-8	few	.	TRBJ1-5	TGTGCCAGCAGATCGGGAGGGCAAGGGCAGCCCCAGCATTTT	CASRSGGQGQPQHF
TRBV11-3	few	.	TRBJ2-3	TGTGCCAGCAGCCTTGGGGGAGAGACAGATACGCAGTATTTT	CASSLGGETDTQYF
TRBV12-5	.	TRBD1	TRBJ2-2	TGTGCTAGTGGGGGGACAGGGTCGTACACCGGGGAGCTGTTTTTT	CASGGTGSYTGELFF